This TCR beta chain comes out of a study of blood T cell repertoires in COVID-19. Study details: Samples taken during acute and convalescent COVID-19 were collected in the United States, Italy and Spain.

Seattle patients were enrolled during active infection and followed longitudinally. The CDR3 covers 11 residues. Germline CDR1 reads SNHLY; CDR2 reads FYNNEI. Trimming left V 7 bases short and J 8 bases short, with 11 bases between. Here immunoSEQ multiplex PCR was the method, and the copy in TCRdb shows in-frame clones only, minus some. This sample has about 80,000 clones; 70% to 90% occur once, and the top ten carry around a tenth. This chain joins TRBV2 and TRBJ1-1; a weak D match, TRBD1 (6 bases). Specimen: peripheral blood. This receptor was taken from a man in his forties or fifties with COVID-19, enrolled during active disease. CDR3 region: CASTTQGEAFF. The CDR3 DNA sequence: TGTGCCAGCACAACTCAGGGGGAAGCTTTCTTT.